Included here is one TCR beta chain sequence, with context. The antigen is undetermined. This sample was included in a study of CD8 T cells in ankylosing spondylitis. Findings and caveats of the study: Peripheral blood samples showed relatively rare disease-linked clones, and these clones were CD8+.

Germline V CDR1 and CDR2: MRHNA, SNTAGT. The ends were cut back, 3 bases at V and 6 bases at J, with 13 bases in the middle. CDR3 size: 14 residues. TCRdb independently ran MiXCR on the 5' RACE reads; one entry per CDR3 protein. Among about 250,000 distinct CDR3 sequences listed, 32% were seen once. This TCR was recovered from a male donor with ankylosing spondylitis or in good health (not recorded which). The chain has TRBV6-4 and TRBJ2-3; perhaps D is TRBD1 or TRBD2 (5 bases each). The sample consisted of blood, either unsorted or a sorted T cell fraction (not recorded which). This chain's CDR3 is CASSERGDPDTQYF. CDR3 bases: TGTGCCAGCAGTGAAAGGGGAGATCCGGATACGCAGTATTTT.